This T cell receptor beta chain was identified in a study of shared clonotypes between healthy human individuals. Notes on the study in general: Donor scarcity curtailed the genetic and exposure-history diversity represented herein.

Trimming removed 6 bases at V and 0 bases at J, with 12 bases between. The CDR3 contains 14 residues. Germline loops: CDR1 SGHAT, CDR2 FQNNGV. Positively selected for CCR7, the CD45RO-negative cells used as naive CD8 cells excluded terminally differentiated effector memory CD45RA+ cells. Details on this clone: What it binds is unknown.

A deep-level run was used for the assay. In the original workflow: Because ImmunoSEQ provided only junction sequences with no quality scores, the filtering differed. Sequenced by immunoSEQ multiplex PCR; TCRdb stores in-frame clones only, minus some. That table supplies the V and J calls and clone size; D and trimming were determined from the DNA. Among some 2 million clones, about 95% were seen once, and the ten largest hold roughly 1%. This TCR was recovered from a man aged 18 to 35 in good health. What was sequenced was naive CD8+ T cells sorted from blood. The genes are TRBV11-2 and TRBJ2-7, with D uncertain. In DNA form, the CDR3 reads TGTGCCAGCAGTCCCAGTCCGGCCTCCTACGAGCAGTACTTC. Its protein product is CASSPSPASYEQYF.